Detailed here is one T cell receptor beta chain. This record belongs to a study of blood T cell repertoires in COVID-19. Study overall: Sources were T cells, B-cell-depleted T cells, or PBMCs; the material itself was cDNA or gDNA.

Repertoires were generated with immunoSEQ multiplex PCR, while TCRdb's copy carries only in-frame clones and drops some. Seen here are 300,000 to 350,000 clones, almost 90% observed once, and the top ten hold just over 1%. J was trimmed by 3 bases and V by 7 bases; bases with no gene match: 5. CDR3 length equals 14 residues. From germline, CDR1 is SEHNR and CDR2 FQNEAQ (reference sequence). The clonotype originates from a woman in her thirties who had been exposed to COVID-19. The sequenced sample was PBMCs or T cells enriched from blood (not recorded which). The chain is built from TRBV7-9 and TRBJ2-7; TRBD2 matches at 11 bases. The CDR3 reads CASTIAGGDYEQYF. In DNA form, the CDR3 reads TGTGCCAGCACCATAGCGGGAGGGGACTACGAGCAGTACTTC.